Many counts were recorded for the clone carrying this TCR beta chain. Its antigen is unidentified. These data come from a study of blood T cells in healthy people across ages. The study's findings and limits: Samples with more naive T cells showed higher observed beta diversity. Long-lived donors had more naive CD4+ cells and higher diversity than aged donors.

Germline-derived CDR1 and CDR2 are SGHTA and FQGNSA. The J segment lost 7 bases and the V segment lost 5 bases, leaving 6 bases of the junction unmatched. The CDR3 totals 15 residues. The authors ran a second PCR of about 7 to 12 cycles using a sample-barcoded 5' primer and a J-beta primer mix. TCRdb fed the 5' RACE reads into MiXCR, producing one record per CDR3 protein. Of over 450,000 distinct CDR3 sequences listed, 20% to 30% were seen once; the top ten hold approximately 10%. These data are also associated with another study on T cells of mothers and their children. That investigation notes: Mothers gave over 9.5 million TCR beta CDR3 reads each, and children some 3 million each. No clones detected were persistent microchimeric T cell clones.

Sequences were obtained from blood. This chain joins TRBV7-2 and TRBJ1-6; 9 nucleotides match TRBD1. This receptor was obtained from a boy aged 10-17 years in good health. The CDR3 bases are TGTGCCAGCAGCGGCTCGGACAGGGGCAATTCACCCCTCCACTTT. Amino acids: CASSGSDRGNSPLHF.